These 26 T cell receptor beta chains came from one sample sequenced in a study of vaccination effects on CD4 cells after COVID-19. Measured with immunoSEQ multiplex PCR; TCRdb has only the in-frame clones, and not every one. The top ten hold roughly 37% of the sample, which has around 23,000 clones, approximately 72% seen once. These receptors lack a known antigen. Prior to sequencing, the ViraFEST assay stimulated PBMC with viral peptide pools, which expanded the antigen-specific CD4+ T cells. Upon completion of roughly ten days in culture, CD4+ T cells were isolated. This person caught SARS-CoV-2 sometime from March to December 2020, and PCR testing confirmed the infection. The sample here was CD4+ T cells from PBMCs cultured with a peptide pool, taken before COVID-19 vaccination. The receptors here all came from a human donor who had a prior SARS-CoV-2 infection.

V usage is TRBV5-6 and J usage is TRBJ2-4, with D unclear. The CDR3 length is 15 residues. The V end lost 3 bases, the J end lost 7 bases, and 17 bases lay between the germline ends. Per germline, CDR1 SGHDT and CDR2 YYEEEE. The CDR3 loop is CASSSPKVARNIQYF. The CDR3 coding sequence is TGTGCCAGCAGCTCCCCCAAGGTGGCGCGGAACATTCAGTACTTC.

This sequence joins TRBV7-9 and TRBJ2-7, with D maybe TRBD2 (6 bases). V lost 8 bases to trimming and J lost 6 bases, with 17 bases between them. CDR1 is SEHNR and CDR2 is FQNEAQ in the germline V gene (reference sequence). The CDR3 totals 13 residues. The CDR3 DNA sequence: TGTGCCAGCGGGGGGTTGGGTGGCGGCGAGCAGTACTTC. This gives the protein CASGGLGGGEQYF.

The chain links TRBV5-1 to TRBJ2-1, with TRBD2 identical over 8 bases. Losses at the gene ends were 7 bases for V and 0 bases for J; bases not matched to a gene: 9. This CDR3 spans 16 amino acids. Germline V gene lookup returns CDR1 SGHRS and CDR2 YFSETQ. CDR3 protein: CASFPGGAASYNEQFF. The CDR3, as DNA: TGCGCCAGCTTCCCCGGGGGGGCCGCCTCCTACAATGAGCAGTTCTTC.

This chain connects TRBV6-4 to TRBJ2-1; 10 positions agree with TRBD2. CDR1 is MRHNA, CDR2 SNTAGT, per germline. This CDR3 has 15 residues. V trimming: 3 bases; J trimming: 8 bases; junction bases outside the gene matches: 7. CDR3 sequence: CASSERVAGGDEQFF. CDR3 bases: TGTGCCAGCAGTGAACGCGTAGCGGGAGGTGATGAGCAGTTCTTC.

The count of this clone is one. The V and J genes are TRBV7-2 and TRBJ2-1; TRBD2 agrees at 9 bases. The CDR3 loop spans 16 amino acids. Germline V CDR1 and CDR2: SGHTA, FQGNSA. The J segment lost 5 bases and the V segment lost 0 bases, leaving 5 bases of the junction unmatched. The CDR3 loop reads CASSLALLAGNNEQFF. In nucleotides, the CDR3 is TGTGCCAGCAGCTTAGCGCTCCTAGCGGGAAACAATGAGCAGTTCTTC.

The chain carries TRBV6-5 and TRBJ1-5; D possibly corresponds to TRBD1 (6 bases). The CDR3 sequence is 13 residues long. Germline CDR1 MNHEY, CDR2 SVGAGI. The V end lost 5 bases, the J end lost 7 bases, and 12 bases lay between the germline ends. The CDR3 bases are TGTGCCAGCAGTCAAAACAGGGTGCAGCCCCAGCATTTT. Translated: CASSQNRVQPQHF.

The chain uses TRBV10-3 and TRBJ1-2; weak D call: TRBD1 (6 bases). This CDR3 has 14 amino acids. Per the germline V gene, CDR1 is ENHRY and CDR2 is SYGVKD. Trimming pared 10 bases from V and 6 bases from J, leaving 21 bases between. The CDR3 spells CATISAKQGNGYTF. The CDR3 coding sequence is TGTGCCACCATTTCGGCGAAACAGGGAAATGGCTACACCTTC.

The chain combines TRBV19 with TRBJ1-2, with D tentatively TRBD1 (5 bases). The CDR3 sequence is 15 residues long. The germline V gene has CDR1 LNHDA and CDR2 SQIVND (reference sequence). The V end lost 1 base, the J end lost 0 bases, and 9 bases lay between the germline ends. The CDR3 DNA sequence: TGTGCCAGTAGTATAGCTGGGGGGGCTAACTATGGCTACACCTTC. This encodes CASSIAGGANYGYTF.

The chain is built from TRBV6-5 and TRBJ1-2; 9 nucleotides match TRBD1. V gave up 5 bases and J gave up 12 bases; unmatched junction bases: 7. The CDR3 covers 12 residues. CDR1 is MNHEY and CDR2 is SVGAGI in the germline V gene. The CDR3 protein is CASSPGQGRNTF. In DNA, the CDR3 is TGTGCCAGCAGTCCGGGACAGGGTCGGAACACCTTC.

The chain links TRBV9 to TRBJ1-3, with D tentatively TRBD1 (5 bases). This CDR3 is 16 amino acids long. The germline V and J ends were trimmed by 5 bases and 1 base, with 16 bases remaining between them. Looked up from germline, CDR1 is SGDLS and CDR2 is YYNGEE. The CDR3: CASSPIRGGSGNTIYF. CDR3 DNA sequence: TGTGCCAGCAGTCCCATTCGGGGGGGGTCTGGAAACACCATATATTTT.

The chain employs TRBV15 and TRBJ1-1, with a possible D match to TRBD1 (5 bases). Germline V lookup: CDR1 LNHNV, CDR2 YYDKDF (reference sequence). CDR3 length equals 18 residues. The germline V and J ends were trimmed by 3 bases and 1 base, with 21 bases remaining between them. The CDR3 reads CATSSPRGTANENTEAFF. CDR3 coding DNA: TGTGCCACCAGCAGCCCCAGAGGGACGGCGAACGAGAACACTGAAGCTTTCTTT.

This chain joins TRBV7-9 and TRBJ2-3, with TRBD2 as a possible D gene (5 bases). Trimming removed 3 bases at V and 8 bases at J, with 21 bases between. CDR1 is SEHNR, CDR2 FQNEAQ, per germline (reference sequence). This CDR3 comprises 16 residues. This CDR3 reads CASSFLPGEEGGTQYF. The DNA of the CDR3 is TGTGCCAGCAGCTTCCTGCCTGGAGAGGAAGGAGGTACGCAGTATTTT.

The chain combines TRBV5-8 with TRBJ1-3; D might be TRBD1 (5 bases). Germline CDR1 is SGHTS and CDR2 is YDEGEE. The CDR3 sequence is 16 residues long. V gave up 3 bases and J gave up 0 bases, with 13 bases separating them. The CDR3 nucleotides read TGTGCCAGCAGCTCTATCGACAGCGACTCTGGAAACACCATATATTTT. It encodes CASSSIDSDSGNTIYF.

This sequence joins TRBV4-1 and TRBJ1-2, with 8 positions matching TRBD1. This CDR3 has 13 amino acids. The J segment lost 8 bases and the V segment lost 1 base, leaving 3 bases of the junction unmatched. The germline V gene encodes CDR1 MGHRA and CDR2 YSYEKL. The CDR3 nucleotides read TGCGCCAGCAGCCAAGCCGCAGGGGGCGGCTACACCTTC. The encoded protein is CASSQAAGGGYTF.

The chain couples TRBV5-1 to TRBJ2-3; weak D call: TRBD1 (5 bases). V was shortened by 0 bases and J by 5 bases, with 10 bases between the two germline ends. The CDR3 is made up of 14 amino acids. The V gene's germline CDR1 is SGHRS and CDR2 YFSETQ. Here the CDR3 DNA reads TGCGCCAGCAGCTTGGAGGGGATTGGAGATACGCAGTATTTT. It codes for CASSLEGIGDTQYF.

This chain uses TRBV7-8 with TRBJ2-3, with unresolved D. CDR1 and CDR2 from the germline V gene are SGHVS and FQNEAQ. The CDR3 covers 12 residues. Trimming removed 5 bases from V and 9 bases from J, with 12 bases in between. The CDR3 protein is CASSPSTETQYF. Written as DNA, the CDR3 is TGTGCCAGCAGCCCGTCGACTGAGACGCAGTATTTT.

V gene TRBV7-2 combines with J gene TRBJ2-2; TRBD2 aligns across 8 bases. The CDR3 has 17 amino acids. Trimming cost V 1 base and J 0 bases; bases outside gene matches: 4. CDR1 and CDR2 (germline): SGHTA, FQGNSA. This CDR3 reads CASSLDAAGANTGELFF. CDR3 nucleotide sequence: TGTGCCAGCAGCTTAGATGCAGCGGGAGCGAACACCGGGGAGCTGTTTTTT. The full variable domain, rest sourced from reference TRBV7-2 and TRBJ2-2, is GAGVSQSPSNKVTEKGKDVELRCDPISGHTALYWYRQSLGQGLEFLIYFQGNSAPDKSGLPSDRFSAERTGGSVSTLTIQRTQQEDSAVYLCASSLDAAGANTGELFFGEGSRLTVL.

This clone appeared a single time. The chain recombines TRBV5-4 with TRBJ2-7, with a possible D match to TRBD2 (6 bases). V was pared by 0 bases and J by 2 bases, with 12 bases between. From germline, CDR1 is SGHNT and CDR2 YYREEE (reference sequence). The CDR3 consists of 15 residues. DNA for the CDR3: TGTGCCAGCAGCTTGGTGGCGGGGAGAGCCTACGAGCAGTACTTC. It specifies CASSLVAGRAYEQYF.

This clone is medium-sized (0.01 to 0.1%) in the sample. This sequence joins TRBV19 and TRBJ1-1; D ambiguous. Trimming took off 6 bases at V and 1 base at J, with 9 bases between the two ends. CDR3 length equals 13 residues. The V gene's germline CDR1 is LNHDA and CDR2 SQIVND (reference sequence). CDR3 DNA: TGTGCCAGTAGCGTACAGAGGAACACTGAAGCTTTCTTT. The encoded protein is CASSVQRNTEAFF.

DNA for the CDR3: TGCAGTGCTAGAGTGGTAAATGAGCAGTTCTTC. The encoded protein is CSARVVNEQFF. The chain uses TRBV20-1 and TRBJ2-1; D is ambiguous. V was trimmed by 1 base and J by 7 bases, leaving 5 bases between them. Germline-derived CDR1 and CDR2 are DFQATT and SNEGSKA (reference sequence). The length of the CDR3 is 11 residues.

This chain links TRBV10-3 with TRBJ1-2, with 8 bases that match TRBD1. Germline-derived CDR1 and CDR2 are ENHRY and SYGVKD. The CDR3 is made up of 16 amino acids. Trimming took 2 bases from V and 8 from J; bases not matched to a gene: 13. The CDR3 nucleotides read TGTGCCATCAGTGAGCCGAACAGGGGGATAAAACGAGGCTACACCTTC. It specifies CAISEPNRGIKRGYTF.

This chain connects TRBV19 to TRBJ2-7; 9 bases agree with TRBD2. This CDR3 is 15 amino acids long. In germline, CDR1 is LNHDA, CDR2 SQIVND (reference sequence). V was clipped by 6 bases and J by 0 bases; unmatched bases: 6. The CDR3 loop is CASRKAGGSSYEQYF. The CDR3 bases are TGTGCCAGTAGAAAAGCGGGAGGCTCCTCCTACGAGCAGTACTTC.

The chain joins TRBV29-1 to TRBJ2-5; D is ambiguous. The CDR3 runs to 14 residues. Per the germline V gene, CDR1 is SQVTM and CDR2 is ANQGSEA. Trimming cost V 5 bases and J 8 bases, with 21 bases left between them. The CDR3 nucleotides read TGCAGCGTTTCGGCAGCAGCCGGCATGGGTACCCAGTACTTC. This encodes CSVSAAAGMGTQYF. Combining the CDR3 with reference TRBV29-1 and TRBJ2-5 gives the whole variable domain SAVISQKPSRDICQRGTSLTIQCQVDSQVTMMFWYRQQPGQSLTLIATANQGSEATYESGFVIDKFPISRPNLTFSTLTVSNMSPEDSSIYLCSVSAAAGMGTQYFGPGTRLLVL.

This clone showed up just a few times. One end of the junction is discordant with germline, which a read error may explain. The chain carries TRBV7-7 and TRBJ2-7; a weak D match, TRBD1 (5 bases). Per germline, CDR1 SSHAT and CDR2 FNYEAQ (reference sequence). The length of the CDR3 is 16 residues. CDR3 in amino acids: CASSPPGDSSSYEQYF. The CDR3 bases are TGTGCTAGCAGCCCCCCTGGTGACAGTAGCTCCTACGAGCAGTACTTC.

This clone turned up a few times. The rearrangement joins TRBV25-1 to TRBJ1-1; D is unclear. Between the trimmed V and J ends, which lost 3 bases and 4 bases, there was a span of 6 bases. There are 12 residues in the CDR3. CDR1 is MGHDK, CDR2 SYGVNS, per germline. CDR3 nucleotide sequence: TGTGCCAGCAGTGACGGAAGCACTGAAGCTTTCTTT. It translates to CASSDGSTEAFF.

This clone has just a few counts. The chain has TRBV7-8 and TRBJ2-7; D may be TRBD1 or TRBD2 (6 bases each). CDR3 size: 16 residues. Germline V gene data show CDR1 as SGHVS and CDR2 as FQNEAQ. V lost 1 base, J lost 3 bases, and 16 bases lay in between. The CDR3 coding sequence is TGTGCCAGCAGCTTAGTTGGCGGGGACACCATCTACGAGCAGTACTTC. It encodes CASSLVGGDTIYEQYF.